Listed below are T cell receptor beta chains from one sample, sequenced in a study of blood T cell repertoires in COVID-19. Clones were sequenced by immunoSEQ multiplex PCR, and TCRdb holds only the in-frame ones, with some missing. The sample lists 70,000 to 95,000 clones; 85% were seen once. Sequenced: peripheral blood. These receptors all come from an elderly man with active or convalescent COVID-19. Both conserved end residues are part of each CDR3. The D gene is left open where the match is weak. A row's size may be missing; if present it is once, few, many or a size class.

D gene | clone size | J gene | V gene | CDR3 DNA | CDR3 protein
NA | few | TRBJ1-1 | TRBV3-1/TRBV3-2 | TGTGCCAGCAGCCGATTTACACCAGGGAAGGGGGCTTTCTTT | CASSRFTPGKGAFF
NA | NA | TRBJ1-3 | TRBV7-2 | TGTGCCAGCAGCTTTGGGGCAGGGTATGGAAACACCATATATTTT | CASSFGAGYGNTIYF
TRBD1 | NA | TRBJ1-2 | TRBV5-8 | TGTGCCAGCAGCCCCCTGACAGGGGGTATAACCTATGGCTACACCTTC | CASSPLTGGITYGYTF
NA | once | TRBJ2-5 | TRBV29-1 | TGCAGCGTTGAAGAGGGAGCCATCGGGGAGACCCAGTACTTC | CSVEEGAIGETQYF
NA | NA | TRBJ1-1 | TRBV27 | TGTGCCAGCAGTCTAACCCCAGGGGTGGGGGTGGGGAACACTGAAGCTTTCTTT | CASSLTPGVGVGNTEAFF
NA | NA | TRBJ2-5 | TRBV2 | TGTGCCAGCAGTGACCGAGAGACCCAGTACTTC | CASSDRETQYF
NA | NA | TRBJ1-2 | TRBV18 | TGTGCCAGCTCACCCACAGCTAGGGGGTACTATGGCTACACCTTC | CASSPTARGYYGYTF
NA | NA | TRBJ2-6 | TRBV5-1 | TGCGCCAGCAGCTTAGGCAGGGGCTCTGGGGCCAACGTCCTGACTTTC | CASSLGRGSGANVLTF
TRBD2 | NA | TRBJ2-3 | TRBV7-9 | TGTGCCAGCAGCCTTAGCGGGAGGTCAGATACGCAGTATTTT | CASSLSGRSDTQYF
NA | once | TRBJ2-6 | TRBV19 | TGTGCCAGTAGTAAGTCGGGTACCAGCTCTGGGGCCAACGTCCTGACTTTC | CASSKSGTSSGANVLTF
TRBD1 | NA | TRBJ1-6 | TRBV28 | TGTGCCAGCACCCGCCGGGACAGGGCGAATTCACCCCTCCACTTT | CASTRRDRANSPLHF
NA | NA | TRBJ2-3 | TRBV18 | TGTGCCAGCTCACCAGGCCAGGAAGATACGCAGTATTTT | CASSPGQEDTQYF
NA | NA | TRBJ1-6 | TRBV2 | TGTGCCAGCATTGCGGGGGTCTCACCCCTCCACTTT | CASIAGVSPLHF
NA | NA | TRBJ2-1 | TRBV3-1/TRBV3-2 | TGTGCCAGCAGCCAAGATGGACAGACCAGAAACAATGAGCAGTTCTTC | CASSQDGQTRNNEQFF
TRBD1 | NA | TRBJ2-4 | TRBV6-5 | TGTGCCAGCAGTAAATTGACAGGGCTAAAAAACATTCAGTACTTC | CASSKLTGLKNIQYF
TRBD1 | NA | TRBJ1-2 | TRBV5-4 | TGTGCCAGCAGCCACGGGACAGCTTCTAACTATGGCTACACCTTC | CASSHGTASNYGYTF
NA | NA | TRBJ2-2 | TRBV7-8 | TGTGCCAGCAGCTTAGTTCCAGGGCCGAACACCGGGGAGCTGTTTTTT | CASSLVPGPNTGELFF
NA | once | TRBJ2-5 | TRBV7-9 | TGTGCCAGCAGCTTCCAGGGGAGACAAGAGACCCAGTACTTC | CASSFQGRQETQYF
NA | NA | TRBJ1-2 | TRBV28 | TGTGCCAGCAGTCCAGCTAACTATGGCTACACCTTC | CASSPANYGYTF
NA | NA | TRBJ2-2 | TRBV7-2 | TGTGCCAGCAGCTTAGTAGGGGCAACGGAAACCGGGGAGCTGTTTTTT | CASSLVGATETGELFF
TRBD1 | NA | TRBJ1-2 | TRBV19 | TGTGCCAGTACAGAGACAGGGGTGGATGGCTACACCTTC | CASTETGVDGYTF
NA | NA | TRBJ1-2 | TRBV4-2 | TGTGCCAGCAGCCAGGTGACAGGCTTCTATGGCTACACCTTC | CASSQVTGFYGYTF